This T cell receptor beta chain is from a study of blood T cell repertoires in COVID-19. Study overall: The analysed material was cDNA or gDNA that came from T cells, B-cell-depleted T cells, or PBMCs.

The CDR3 consists of 13 residues. V gave up 6 bases and J gave up 3 bases, with 9 bases separating them. Methods used by the authors: How many nucleated cells were present was estimated from reference gene primer amplification. TCRdb's table, derived via immunoSEQ multiplex PCR, lists solely in-frame clones and lacks some. That table gives V, J and clone size, and the DNA gave D and trimming. Of 120,000 or so clones in the sample, about 83% are singletons; the top ten hold over 3%. Participants reported their clinical history, and cohort assignment relied on those reports. Recovery among Cohort 3 donors was established by two negative PCRs, clearance, or symptom resolution.

The origin of this receptor is a woman between 25 and 40 years old who had recovered from COVID-19. The genes are TRBV12-3 or TRBV12-4 and TRBJ1-5; possible D gene TRBD1, 5 bases. Sequencing was carried out using PBMCs or T cells enriched from blood (not recorded which). CDR3 sequence: CASRGHFNQPQHF. CDR3 coding DNA: TGTGCCAGCAGAGGACATTTCAATCAGCCCCAGCATTTT.